This T cell receptor beta chain was observed in a study of cytomegalovirus exposure and HLA in healthy donors. The CDR3 has 14 residues. After removal of 3 bases from V and 5 bases from J, the junction contained 4 bases not matched to a gene. From germline, CDR1 is LNHDA and CDR2 SQIVND (reference sequence). Vbeta (60) and Jbeta (13) primers were used in the PCR. Data came from immunoSEQ multiplex PCR; TCRdb stores just in-frame clones and leaves some out. This sample contains just over 80,000 clones. What was sequenced was PBMCs. The receptor was derived from a woman aged 25 to 45 in good health and CMV-seronegative. The V gene is TRBV19, the J gene TRBJ1-2; 9 positions agree with TRBD1. CDR3 DNA sequence: TGTGCCAGTAGTATGGGCGGACAGGGGTATGGCTACACCTTC. Translated: CASSMGGQGYGYTF. The full variable domain, rest sourced from reference TRBV19 and TRBJ1-2, is DGGITQSPKYLFRKEGQNVTLSCEQNLNHDAMYWYRQDPGQGLRLIYYSQIVNDFQKGDIAEGYSVSREKKESFPLTVTSAQKNPTAFYLCASSMGGQGYGYTFGSGTRLTVV.